These 24 T cell receptor beta chains originate from one sample sequenced in a study of identical twins. TCRdb itself ran the 5' RACE reads through MiXCR, one entry per CDR3 protein. The repertoire holds around 470,000 distinct CDR3 sequences, with approximately 15% as singletons. The same data also went into a second study, on yellow fever vaccine responses in identical twins.

Sample: CD4+ T cells sorted from blood. The receptors originated from a woman younger than 35 in good health.

This clonotype has a handful of counts. The chain carries TRBV5-1 and TRBJ1-2; D call uncertain. V lost 0 bases, J lost 8 bases, and 14 bases lay in between. The CDR3 runs 14 residues. Germline-derived CDR1 and CDR2 are SGHRS and YFSETQ. The DNA of the CDR3 is TGCGCCAGCAGCTTGGAGTTTAGGGATGGGGGCTACACCTTC. Translating it yields CASSLEFRDGGYTF. The variable domain in full, completed from reference TRBV5-1 and TRBJ1-2, reads KAGVTQTPRYLIKTRGQQVTLSCSPISGHRSVSWYQQTPGQGLQFLFEYFSETQRNKGNFPGRFSGRQFSNSRSEMNVSTLELGDSALYLCASSLEFRDGGYTFGSGTRLTVV.

The V gene is TRBV20-1, the J gene TRBJ2-7; 9 nucleotides align to TRBD1. V shed 6 bases, J shed 3 bases, and the junction held 9 bases outside the gene matches. The CDR3 runs to 14 residues. The germline V gene has CDR1 DFQATT and CDR2 SNEGSKA (reference sequence). This chain's CDR3 is CSALGQGSFYEQYF. The CDR3 coding sequence is TGCAGTGCCTTGGGACAGGGATCCTTCTACGAGCAGTACTTC.

The table lists this clonotype with a few counts. The gene calls are TRBV29-1 and TRBJ2-2, with D possibly matching TRBD1 (5 bases). Trimming removed 0 bases at V and 6 bases at J, with 11 bases between. Germline CDR1 reads SQVTM; CDR2 reads ANQGSEA. There are 14 residues in the CDR3. CDR3 nucleotide sequence: TGCAGCGTTGAAGATCGGGTCAGGGCCGGGGAGCTGTTTTTT. This encodes CSVEDRVRAGELFF.

This clonotype was picked up many times. This sequence joins TRBV12-3 or TRBV12-4 and TRBJ2-7; no firm D call. With 1 base removed from V and 6 bases from J, the gap between germline ends came to 13 bases. The CDR3 loop spans 14 amino acids. The CDR3 coding sequence is TGTGCCAGCAGTTTAGAGGCCCAACTGAGCGAGCAGTACTTC. Translating gives CASSLEAQLSEQYF.

The J gene is TRBJ2-1, the V gene TRBV6-1; 11 nucleotides line up with TRBD1. Germline assignment: CDR1 MNHNS and CDR2 SASEGT. V lost 6 bases to trimming and J lost 5 bases; unmatched junction nucleotides: 12. This CDR3 has 17 residues. In nucleotides, the CDR3 is TGTGCCAGCAGCCCAAACCCCCGGGACAGGGGGAACAATGAGCAGTTCTTC. This sequence encodes CASSPNPRDRGNNEQFF.

This clonotype was seen a handful of times. The chain combines TRBV6-5 with TRBJ2-5, with D unresolved. Looked up from germline, CDR1 is MNHEY and CDR2 is SVGAGI. The CDR3 spans 10 residues. V lost 11 bases, J lost 5 bases, and 9 bases lay in between. The CDR3 here is CASHGETQYF. Here the CDR3 DNA reads TGTGCCTCACACGGGGAGACCCAGTACTTC.

This clonotype was seen a handful of times. This sequence joins TRBV7-2 and TRBJ2-1; tentative D call: TRBD2 (6 bases). The CDR3 sequence is 16 residues long. Germline assignment: CDR1 SGHTA and CDR2 FQGNSA. V shed 2 bases and J shed 3 bases, with 14 bases lying between them. CDR3: CASSLYGGALYNEQFF. The CDR3 DNA follows: TGTGCCAGCAGCTTATATGGCGGGGCGCTCTACAATGAGCAGTTCTTC. Based on the CDR3 plus reference TRBV7-2 and TRBJ2-1, the full variable domain is GAGVSQSPSNKVTEKGKDVELRCDPISGHTALYWYRQSLGQGLEFLIYFQGNSAPDKSGLPSDRFSAERTGGSVSTLTIQRTQQEDSAVYLCASSLYGGALYNEQFFGPGTRLTVL.

CDR3 DNA sequence: TGTGCCAGCAGCCAAGATCTGAGTGCGGGAGGTGGAGAGACCCAGTACTTC. It yields the protein CASSQDLSAGGGETQYF. The chain couples TRBV3-1 to TRBJ2-5; TRBD2 matches 8 bases. The CDR3 length is 17 residues. The germline V gene has CDR1 LGHDT and CDR2 YNNKEL (reference sequence). Unmatched junction bases numbered 10, after V lost 0 bases and J lost 4 bases.

This clonotype was seen a single time. The CDR3 loop is CASSVTGTTLKQYF. As DNA, the CDR3 is TGTGCCAGCAGCGTAACCGGGACAACTCTCAAGCAGTACTTC. J is TRBJ2-7 and V is TRBV9; tentatively, D is TRBD1 (6 bases). CDR1 and CDR2 from the germline V gene are SGDLS and YYNGEE. V dropped 1 base and J dropped 8 bases, with 16 bases sitting between them. The CDR3 consists of 14 residues. The variable domain in full, with the rest retrieved from reference TRBV9 and TRBJ2-7, is DSGVTQTPKHLITATGQRVTLRCSPRSGDLSVYWYQQSLDQGLQFLIQYYNGEERAKGNILERFSAQQFPDLHSELNLSSLELGDSALYFCASSVTGTTLKQYFGPGTRLTVT.

V is TRBV28 and J is TRBJ2-6, with TRBD1 as a possible D gene (5 bases). The CDR3 spans 15 residues. Germline V gene lookup returns CDR1 MDHEN and CDR2 SYDVKM. Deletions cut 7 bases from V and 2 bases from J, with 12 bases between. The CDR3 protein is CASTSGSPGANVLTF. CDR3 coding DNA: TGTGCCAGCACCTCAGGGTCACCTGGGGCCAACGTCCTGACTTTC. Looking up the rest from reference TRBV28 and TRBJ2-6 gives the full variable domain: DVKVTQSSRYLVKRTGEKVFLECVQDMDHENMFWYRQDPGLGLRLIYFSYDVKMKEKGDIPEGYSVSREKKERFSLILESASTNQTSMYLCASTSGSPGANVLTFGAGSRLTVL.

This clonotype was seen a few times. This chain connects TRBV3-1 to TRBJ2-2; D may be TRBD2 (6 bases). Trimming removed 2 bases from V and 0 bases from J, with 13 bases in between. This CDR3 contains 17 residues. The germline V gene encodes CDR1 LGHDT and CDR2 YNNKEL (reference sequence). The CDR3 DNA sequence: TGTGCCAGCAGCCAACGCCGGGGGTTCGCGAACACCGGGGAGCTGTTTTTT. This encodes CASSQRRGFANTGELFF.

The rearrangement uses TRBV6-1 and TRBJ2-1, with TRBD1 matching 7 bases. The CDR3 extends over 15 amino acids. The V gene's germline CDR1 is MNHNS and CDR2 SASEGT. The V segment lost 4 bases and the J segment 9 bases; nucleotides outside the gene matches: 12. CDR3 coding DNA: TGTGCCAGCAGTGGCCGGAACAGGGGCTTTGGTGAGCAGTTCTTC. Protein: CASSGRNRGFGEQFF.

This clonotype was picked up a small number of times. The rearrangement links TRBV2 to TRBJ2-3, with D possibly being TRBD2 (5 bases). V was shortened by 8 bases and J by 0 bases, with 12 bases between the two germline ends. Germline V gene data show CDR1 as SNHLY and CDR2 as FYNNEI. The CDR3 is 14 amino acids. For the CDR3, the DNA is TGTGCCAGCCGGGGTCGCACGAGCACAGATACGCAGTATTTT. It encodes CASRGRTSTDTQYF.

There are many counts of this clonotype. V is TRBV5-1 and J is TRBJ2-3; 9 nucleotides match TRBD1. The CDR3 has 15 residues. Per germline, CDR1 SGHRS and CDR2 YFSETQ. Trimming took 4 bases from V and 3 from J; bases not matched to a gene: 6. The CDR3 loop reads CASSLQGARTDTQYF. The CDR3 region has the DNA TGCGCCAGCAGCCTACAGGGGGCGAGGACAGATACGCAGTATTTT.

V usage is TRBV28 and J usage is TRBJ2-3; D remains ambiguous. This CDR3 has 15 amino acids. Trimming removed 6 bases from V and 1 base from J, with 14 bases in between. Per the germline V gene, CDR1 is MDHEN and CDR2 is SYDVKM. CDR3 sequence (DNA): TGTGCCAGCAGCCCAGGATATGGGGGCACAGATACGCAGTATTTT. Amino acid sequence: CASSPGYGGTDTQYF. Filled out from reference TRBV28 and TRBJ2-3, the complete variable domain reads DVKVTQSSRYLVKRTGEKVFLECVQDMDHENMFWYRQDPGLGLRLIYFSYDVKMKEKGDIPEGYSVSREKKERFSLILESASTNQTSMYLCASSPGYGGTDTQYFGPGTRLTVL.

This clonotype has a handful of counts. This chain joins TRBV27 and TRBJ2-6; 9 bases map to TRBD1. J lost 0 bases, V lost 3 bases, and 6 bases had no gene match. The CDR3 is 18 amino acids. Germline CDR1 is MNHEY and CDR2 is SMNVEV (reference sequence). DNA for the CDR3: TGTGCCAGCAGTTTCCGGGACAGGGCTCACTCTGGGGCCAACGTCCTGACTTTC. Its translation: CASSFRDRAHSGANVLTF.

This clonotype was detected only once. At one of its ends the junction is not consistent with the germline gene, which may arise from a read error. The rearrangement joins TRBV5-1 to TRBJ2-6, with 10 positions matching TRBD1. This CDR3 is built from 19 residues. CDR1 is SGHRS, CDR2 YFSETQ, per germline. CDR3 protein: CASSLWGDRGRSGSNVLTF. DNA of the CDR3: TGCGCCAGCAGCTTGTGGGGGGACAGGGGTCGCTCTGGGTCCAACGTCCTGACTTTC.

The gene calls are TRBV4-3 and TRBJ1-1; 8 nucleotides agree with TRBD1. The CDR3 consists of 17 residues. The V gene end was trimmed by 0 bases and the J gene end by 3 bases; junction bases not matched to a gene: 9. Germline values: CDR1 LGHNA, CDR2 YSLEER. DNA of the CDR3: TGCGCCAGCAGCCAAGAAACAGGGGGATGGATTGACACTGAAGCTTTCTTT. This sequence encodes CASSQETGGWIDTEAFF.

As to this clonotype: A much larger clone sits a single nucleotide away, making a read error possible. The V gene is TRBV24-1, the J gene TRBJ2-5, with D perhaps being TRBD1 or TRBD2 (5 bases each). The V end lost 9 bases, the J end lost 5 bases, and 12 bases lay between the germline ends. The germline CDR1 and CDR2 sequences are KGHDR and SFDVKD. The CDR3 consists of 12 residues. The CDR3 sequence is CATSQGRETQYF. The CDR3 nucleotides are TGTGCCACCTCCCAGGGACGGGAGACCCAGTACTTC.

At least ten counts were recorded for this clonotype. V usage is TRBV4-1 and J usage is TRBJ1-2; 7 nucleotides match TRBD1. V trimming: 1 base; J trimming: 0 bases; junction bases outside the gene matches: 2. The CDR3 sequence is 15 residues long. The germline V gene has CDR1 MGHRA and CDR2 YSYEKL. CDR3 region: CASSQAGTANYGYTF. The CDR3 nucleotides read TGCGCCAGCAGCCAAGCGGGGACAGCTAACTATGGCTACACCTTC.

The genes are TRBV11-2 and TRBJ2-5; D unresolved. The germline V and J ends were trimmed by 5 bases and 2 bases, with 12 bases remaining between them. This CDR3 has 14 residues. Germline assignment: CDR1 SGHAT and CDR2 FQNNGV. The CDR3 sequence: CASSATVYQETQYF. The DNA of the CDR3 is TGTGCCAGCAGCGCCACTGTTTATCAAGAGACCCAGTACTTC.

This clonotype was seen only a few times. The CDR3 sequence: CSARFQGNYGYTF. As DNA, the CDR3 is TGCAGTGCTAGATTTCAGGGTAACTATGGCTACACCTTC. V gene TRBV20-1 combines with J gene TRBJ1-2; TRBD1 is a possible D gene (5 bases). The V gene lost 2 bases and the J gene lost 1 base, with 8 bases spanning the gap. The CDR3 is 13 amino acids. Germline values: CDR1 DFQATT, CDR2 SNEGSKA (reference sequence).

This clonotype was counted only a few times. This chain connects TRBV11-2 to TRBJ2-4, with D perhaps assigned TRBD1 or TRBD2 (5 bases each). CDR1 is SGHAT, CDR2 FQNNGV, per germline. CDR3 length: 10 residues. Deletions cut 5 bases from V and 11 bases from J, with 7 bases between. In DNA, the CDR3 is TGTGCCAGCAGCGGGGGTCTTCAGTACTTC. Translating gives CASSGGLQYF. The full variable domain, its missing parts supplied by reference TRBV11-2 and TRBJ2-4, is EAGVAQSPRYKIIEKRQSVAFWCNPISGHATLYWYQQILGQGPKLLIQFQNNGVVDDSQLPKDRFSAERLKGVDSTLKIQPAKLEDSAVYLCASSGGLQYFGAGTRLSVL.

This chain connects TRBV5-5 to TRBJ2-1, with D possibly called TRBD1 or TRBD2 (6 bases each). There are 16 residues in the CDR3. Germline CDR1 SGHKS, CDR2 YYEKEE (reference sequence). The ends were cut back, 2 bases at V and 6 bases at J, with 18 bases in the middle. The CDR3 protein is CASSLSPGEVRNEQFF. The CDR3 bases are TGTGCCAGCAGCTTATCCCCAGGGGAGGTCCGCAATGAGCAGTTCTTC. Combining the CDR3 with reference TRBV5-5 and TRBJ2-1 gives the whole variable domain DAGVTQSPTHLIKTRGQQVTLRCSPISGHKSVSWYQQVLGQGPQFIFQYYEKEERGRGNFPDRFSARQFPNYSSELNVNALLLGDSALYLCASSLSPGEVRNEQFFGPGTRLTVL.